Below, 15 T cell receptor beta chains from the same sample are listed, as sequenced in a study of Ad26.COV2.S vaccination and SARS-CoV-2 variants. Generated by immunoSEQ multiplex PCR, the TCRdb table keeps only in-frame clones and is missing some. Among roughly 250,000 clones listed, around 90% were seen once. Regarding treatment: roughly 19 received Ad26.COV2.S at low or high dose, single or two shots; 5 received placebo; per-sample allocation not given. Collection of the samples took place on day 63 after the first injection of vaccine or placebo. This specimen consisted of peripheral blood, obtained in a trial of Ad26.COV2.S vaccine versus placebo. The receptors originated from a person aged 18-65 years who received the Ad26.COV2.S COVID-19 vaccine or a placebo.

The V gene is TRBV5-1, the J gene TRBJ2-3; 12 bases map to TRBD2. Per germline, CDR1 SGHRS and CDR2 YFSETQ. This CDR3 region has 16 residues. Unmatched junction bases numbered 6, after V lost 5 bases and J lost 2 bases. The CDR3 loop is CASSFTSGGTTDTQYF. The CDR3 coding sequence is TGCGCCAGCAGTTTCACTAGCGGGGGGACCACAGATACGCAGTATTTT.

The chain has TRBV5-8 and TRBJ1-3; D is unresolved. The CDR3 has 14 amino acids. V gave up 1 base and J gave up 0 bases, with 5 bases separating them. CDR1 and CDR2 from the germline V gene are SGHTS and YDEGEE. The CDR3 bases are TGTGCCAGCAGCTTGCTGGGCTCTGGAAACACCATATATTTT. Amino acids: CASSLLGSGNTIYF.

The CDR3 spells CASSPRGPISNQPQHF. CDR3 in DNA: TGTGCCAGCTCACCGAGGGGCCCGATTAGCAATCAGCCCCAGCATTTT. The rearrangement joins TRBV18 to TRBJ1-5, with D possibly TRBD1 on 5 matching bases. The CDR3 loop spans 16 amino acids. V dropped 3 bases and J dropped 0 bases, with 12 bases sitting between them. CDR1 and CDR2 (germline): KGHSH, LQKENI.

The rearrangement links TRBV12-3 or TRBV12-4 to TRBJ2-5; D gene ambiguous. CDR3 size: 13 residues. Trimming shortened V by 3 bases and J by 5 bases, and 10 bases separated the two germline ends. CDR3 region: CASSFETMETQYF. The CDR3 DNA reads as TGTGCCAGCAGTTTCGAGACCATGGAGACCCAGTACTTC.

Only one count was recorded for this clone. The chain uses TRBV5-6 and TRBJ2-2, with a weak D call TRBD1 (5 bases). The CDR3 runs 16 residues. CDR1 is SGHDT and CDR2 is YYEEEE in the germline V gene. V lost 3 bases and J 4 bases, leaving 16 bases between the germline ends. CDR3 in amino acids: CASSSQGSRFTGELFF. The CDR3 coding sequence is TGTGCCAGCAGCTCCCAGGGCAGCCGATTCACCGGGGAGCTGTTTTTT.

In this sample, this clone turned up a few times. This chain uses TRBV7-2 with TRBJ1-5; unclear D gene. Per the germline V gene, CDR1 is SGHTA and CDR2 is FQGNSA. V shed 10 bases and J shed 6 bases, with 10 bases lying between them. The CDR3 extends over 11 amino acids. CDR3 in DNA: TGTGCCACGGGTCGGGGTCAGCCCCAGCATTTT. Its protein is CATGRGQPQHF.

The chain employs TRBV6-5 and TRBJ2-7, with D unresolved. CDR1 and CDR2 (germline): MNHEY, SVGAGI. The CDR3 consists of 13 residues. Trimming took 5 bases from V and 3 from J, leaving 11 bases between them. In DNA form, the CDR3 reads TGTGCCAGCAGTCTTGGACCTATCTACGAGCAGTACTTC. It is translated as CASSLGPIYEQYF.

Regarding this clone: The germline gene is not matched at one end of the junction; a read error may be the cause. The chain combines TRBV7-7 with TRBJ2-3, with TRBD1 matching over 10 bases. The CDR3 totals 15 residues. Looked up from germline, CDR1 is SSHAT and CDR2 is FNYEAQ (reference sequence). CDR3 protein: CASSLGDRGSDTQYF. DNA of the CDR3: TGTGCTAGCAGCTTAGGGGACAGGGGTTCAGATACGCAGTATTTT.

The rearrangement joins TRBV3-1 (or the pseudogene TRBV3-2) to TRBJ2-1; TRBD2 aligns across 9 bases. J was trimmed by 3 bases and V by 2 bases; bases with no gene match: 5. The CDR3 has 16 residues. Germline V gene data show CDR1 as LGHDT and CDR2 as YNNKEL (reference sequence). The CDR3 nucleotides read TGTGCCAGCAGCCAAACCCCTAGCGGGATCTACAATGAGCAGTTCTTC. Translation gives CASSQTPSGIYNEQFF.

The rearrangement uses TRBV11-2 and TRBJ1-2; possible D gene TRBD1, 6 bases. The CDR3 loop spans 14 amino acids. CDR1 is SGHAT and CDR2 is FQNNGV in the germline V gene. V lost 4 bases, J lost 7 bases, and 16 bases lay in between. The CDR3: CASSSTQGLGGYTF. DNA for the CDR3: TGTGCCAGCAGCTCAACTCAGGGGTTAGGTGGCTACACCTTC.

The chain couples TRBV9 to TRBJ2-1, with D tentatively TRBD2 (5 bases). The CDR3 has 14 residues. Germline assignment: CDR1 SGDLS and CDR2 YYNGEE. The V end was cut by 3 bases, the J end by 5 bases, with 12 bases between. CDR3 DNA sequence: TGTGCCAGCAGCGGAGGACTTCTCCACAATGAGCAGTTCTTC. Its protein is CASSGGLLHNEQFF.

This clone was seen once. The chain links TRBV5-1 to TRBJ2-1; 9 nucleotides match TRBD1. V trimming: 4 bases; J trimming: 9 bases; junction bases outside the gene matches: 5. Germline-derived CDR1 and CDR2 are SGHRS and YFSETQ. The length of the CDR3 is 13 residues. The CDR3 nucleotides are TGCGCCAGCAGCGGGGGGACAGGGCCTGAGCAGTTCTTC. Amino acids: CASSGGTGPEQFF.

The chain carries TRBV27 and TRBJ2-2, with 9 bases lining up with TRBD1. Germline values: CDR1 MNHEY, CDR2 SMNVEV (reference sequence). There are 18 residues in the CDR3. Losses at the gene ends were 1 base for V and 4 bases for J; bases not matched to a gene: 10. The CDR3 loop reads CASSLYRGLEGRTGELFF. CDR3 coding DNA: TGTGCCAGCAGTTTATACAGGGGGCTGGAGGGCCGCACCGGGGAGCTGTTTTTT.

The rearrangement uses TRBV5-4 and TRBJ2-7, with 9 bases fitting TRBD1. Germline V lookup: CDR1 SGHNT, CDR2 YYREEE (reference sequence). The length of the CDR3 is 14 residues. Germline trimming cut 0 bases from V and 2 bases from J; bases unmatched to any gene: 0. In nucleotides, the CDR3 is TGTGCCAGCAGCTTGGACAGGGGGCCCTACGAGCAGTACTTC. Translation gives CASSLDRGPYEQYF. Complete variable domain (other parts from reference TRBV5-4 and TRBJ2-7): ETGVTQSPTHLIKTRGQQVTLRCSSQSGHNTVSWYQQALGQGPQFIFQYYREEENGRGNFPPRFSGLQFPNYSSELNVNALELDDSALYLCASSLDRGPYEQYFGPGTRLTVT.

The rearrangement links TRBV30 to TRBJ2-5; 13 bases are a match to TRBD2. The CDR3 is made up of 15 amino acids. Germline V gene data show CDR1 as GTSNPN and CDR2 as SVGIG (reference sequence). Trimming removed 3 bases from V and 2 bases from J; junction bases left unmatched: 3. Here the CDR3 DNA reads TGTGCCTGGAGGACACTAGCGGGGGGGCAAGAGACCCAGTACTTC. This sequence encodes CAWRTLAGGQETQYF.